Listed here are 15 T cell receptor beta chains from one sample, sequenced in a study of a mutant IDH1 vaccine in newly diagnosed glioma. Using immunoSEQ multiplex PCR, the repertoire was profiled, and TCRdb retains in-frame clones only, with some absent. The sample has tens of thousands of clones, roughly 79% seen once; the top ten hold around 5%. The antigens these receptors bind are not known. The time point is: week 35, safety follow-up. Every vaccine dose comprised 300 ug of mutant IDH1 20-mer peptide plus topical imiquimod. Specimen: PBMCs, collected from a glioma patient whose treatment included an IDH1 peptide vaccine. The source is a woman in her thirties or forties with glioma. Some clones in this sample may be carry-over from other donors' samples.

CDR3 DNA sequence: TGTGCCAGCAGTATTCAGGAAAATCAGCCCCAGCATTTT. Translation: CASSIQENQPQHF. V usage is TRBV6-4 and J usage is TRBJ1-5; D remains unclear. Trimming left V 5 bases short and J 4 bases short, with 9 bases between. This CDR3 has 13 residues. Per the germline V gene, CDR1 is MRHNA and CDR2 is SNTAGT.

This chain uses TRBV9 with TRBJ1-2; 12 bases fit TRBD1. The CDR3 totals 14 residues. Germline V gives CDR1 SGDLS, CDR2 YYNGEE. The V gene end was trimmed by 4 bases and the J gene end by 6 bases; junction bases not matched to a gene: 4. The CDR3 sequence: CASSSGTGGDGYTF. CDR3 bases: TGTGCCAGCAGCTCCGGGACAGGGGGCGATGGCTACACCTTC.

This clone came up a few times. V is TRBV4-1 and J is TRBJ1-4, with D possibly TRBD1 on 6 matching bases. V was trimmed by 6 bases and J by 7 bases, leaving 21 bases between them. The CDR3 runs to 16 residues. Germline CDR1 is MGHRA and CDR2 is YSYEKL. This chain's CDR3 is CASRSGRGGRFEKLFF. The CDR3 DNA sequence: TGCGCCAGCAGGTCAGGGCGGGGGGGGCGGTTTGAAAAACTGTTTTTT.

The chain employs TRBV12-5 and TRBJ1-1, with D possibly being TRBD1 (5 bases). The CDR3 length is 15 residues. Germline CDR1 is LGHNT and CDR2 is FRNRAP. V was pared by 1 base and J by 4 bases, with 13 bases between. The CDR3 DNA is TGTGCTAGTGGTTTGGGGGGCGTCGGGGGCACTGAAGCTTTCTTT. Translation gives CASGLGGVGGTEAFF.

The V gene is TRBV19, the J gene TRBJ1-1, with D unclear. Trimming removed 3 bases at V and 1 base at J, with 6 bases between. The CDR3 is 13 amino acids. Germline V gives CDR1 LNHDA, CDR2 SQIVND (reference sequence). This CDR3 reads CASSIWENTEAFF. Written as DNA, the CDR3 is TGTGCCAGTAGTATTTGGGAGAACACTGAAGCTTTCTTT.

CDR3 protein: CSVEMMRELDTQYF. Written as DNA, the CDR3 is TGCAGCGTTGAAATGATGCGGGAGTTAGATACGCAGTATTTT. The chain employs TRBV29-1 and TRBJ2-3; 7 bases fit TRBD2. Germline CDR1 SQVTM, CDR2 ANQGSEA. The CDR3 length is 14 residues. The trim removed 2 bases at V and 5 bases at J, leaving 7 bases unmatched.

The J gene is TRBJ1-6, the V gene TRBV9; D perhaps matches TRBD1 (5 bases). The V and J ends lost 0 bases and 8 bases respectively, with 9 bases between them. There are 14 residues in the CDR3. Germline assignment: CDR1 SGDLS and CDR2 YYNGEE. This chain's CDR3 is CASSVGDGYSPLHF. CDR3 nucleotides: TGTGCCAGCAGCGTAGGGGACGGTTATTCACCCCTCCACTTT.

J is TRBJ1-1 and V is TRBV7-3, with no clear D. The germline V gene encodes CDR1 SGHTA and CDR2 FQGTGA. The CDR3 loop spans 11 amino acids. V lost 2 bases to trimming and J lost 6 bases, with 4 bases between them. CDR3 sequence: CASSLSPEAFF. The CDR3 DNA reads as TGTGCCAGCAGCTTATCCCCTGAAGCTTTCTTT.

J is TRBJ2-7 and V is TRBV6-6; no firm D call. The ends were cut back, 4 bases at V and 1 base at J, with 8 bases in the middle. Germline V gives CDR1 MNHNY, CDR2 SVGAGI (reference sequence). The CDR3 is made up of 13 amino acids. The CDR3 is CASSWDLSYEQYF. The CDR3, as DNA: TGTGCCAGCAGTTGGGATCTGTCCTACGAGCAGTACTTC.

This clone was found a few times. The V call is TRBV19, the J call TRBJ1-5, with 7 bases aligning to TRBD1. CDR1 is LNHDA and CDR2 is SQIVND in the germline V gene (reference sequence). The CDR3 has 13 amino acids. The J segment lost 5 bases and the V segment lost 5 bases, leaving 3 bases of the junction unmatched. The CDR3 bases are TGTGCCAGTAGTGCAGACAGGGATCAGCCCCAGCATTTT. As protein: CASSADRDQPQHF.

The CDR3 coding sequence is TGCGCCAGCAGCCAAGAGAACCCTAGCGGGAGTTTTTATCGGACAGATACGCAGTATTTT. It specifies CASSQENPSGSFYRTDTQYF. The chain combines TRBV4-3 with TRBJ2-3; 10 nucleotides align to TRBD2. CDR1 is LGHNA and CDR2 is YSLEER in the germline V gene. V dropped 0 bases and J dropped 3; count of bases not matched to a gene: 15. The CDR3 has 20 amino acids.

The chain couples TRBV25-1 to TRBJ1-2, with D hard to call. The CDR3 length is 13 residues. V shed 5 bases and J shed 5 bases, with 12 bases lying between them. Germline CDR1 MGHDK, CDR2 SYGVNS. The CDR3 coding sequence is TGTGCCAGCAGTTCCCAGGACGGTTATGGCTACACCTTC. Protein sequence: CASSSQDGYGYTF.

The chain joins TRBV2 to TRBJ2-7; TRBD1 agrees at 10 bases. Germline V gene sequence: CDR1 SNHLY, CDR2 FYNNEI. Trimming took 6 bases from V and 4 from J; bases not matched to a gene: 6. The CDR3 runs 14 residues. The CDR3 sequence: CASRATGGAYEQYF. CDR3 bases: TGTGCCAGCAGGGCGACAGGGGGCGCGTACGAGCAGTACTTC.

The V call is TRBV5-5, the J call TRBJ2-1, with 9 positions matching TRBD2. The CDR3 has 14 amino acids. Germline-derived CDR1 and CDR2 are SGHKS and YYEKEE (reference sequence). The trim removed 2 bases at V and 8 bases at J, leaving 5 bases unmatched. CDR3 DNA sequence: TGTGCCAGCAGCTTTAGCGGGAGTGTCGATGAGCAGTTCTTC. Translating it yields CASSFSGSVDEQFF.

The chain carries TRBV5-1 and TRBJ2-7; D could derive from TRBD1 or TRBD2 (5 bases each). V gave up 0 bases and J gave up 4 bases, with 17 bases separating them. Germline V gene data show CDR1 as SGHRS and CDR2 as YFSETQ. The CDR3 runs to 16 residues. CDR3 in DNA: TGCGCCAGCAGCTTGGAGGGCTGGGACCCGACGTACGAGCAGTACTTC. Protein product: CASSLEGWDPTYEQYF.